This TCR beta chain was recovered during a study of T-cell reconstitution after alpha-beta-depleted transplantation in children. For this clonotype: The CDR3 end shows no conserved phenylalanine or tryptophan, and so a read error is likely.

This CDR3 has 12 amino acids. Germline V gives CDR1 SNHLY, CDR2 FYNNEI. Trimming pared 8 bases from V and 1 base from J, leaving 8 bases between. Unique molecular identifiers tagged the TCRbeta library. TCRdb fed the PCR reads into MiXCR, producing one record per CDR3 protein. The profile shows under 450,000 distinct CDR3 sequences, roughly 14% of them singletons. Source: PBMCs, taken from the stem cell graft. This clonotype was obtained from a human donor who donated a stem cell graft to a child with Fanconi anemia. This chain links TRBV2 with TRBJ1-1, with D uncertain. The CDR3 DNA reads as TGTGCCAGCGAAATTGGGAACACTGAAGCTTTCTAT. This codes for CASEIGNTEAFY.